This T cell receptor beta chain comes out of a study of CD8+CD57+ T cells in acquired aplastic anemia (dated by TCRdb to the late 2010s). Study-wide context: Extracted DNA from sorted CD4+ and CD8+ cells averaged approximately 3 ug, ranging from about 0.17 to 27.4 ug. CD8+CD57+ expansion was defined as a frequency above the mean frequency observed in healthy subjects. What the study reported, not specific to this receptor: Roughly 30 CD8+ CDR3 sequences were found to be shared between patients and controls, but these sequences appeared to be highly expressed in patients and within the immunodominant clones of the patients. Patients and healthy controls showed no significant difference in CD8+ Simpson's diversity (P=0.060).

Patients chosen for sequencing had shown expansion of CD8+CD57+ cells by flow cytometry. Every patient had severe acquired aplastic anemia, diagnosed using the International Study of Aplastic Anemia and Agranulocytosis and Camitta criteria. At the time blood was sampled, none of the patients had received any therapy. In this study, sorted CD4+ and CD8+ T cells from the blood of healthy subjects and of severe aplastic anemia patients had their TCR repertoires deep-sequenced. Patients were enrolled in the USA under clinicaltrials.gov protocols 00001620, 01623167, 00001397, 00071045, 00081523 and 00961064. Ficoll-Paque density gradient centrifugation was used to isolate peripheral blood mononuclear cells. Before DNA extraction, CD4+ and CD8+ T cells were sorted with FACS or magnetic beads. This clonotype was observed many times. No cognate antigen has been identified for it. Qualities for individual bases were not recorded, and no much larger clone is one base off.

V loses 6 bases, J loses 1 base, and the germline ends lie 6 bases apart. According to the germline V gene (reference sequence), CDR1 reads LNHDA and CDR2 reads SQIVND. Reading from cysteine to phenylalanine, the CDR3 counts 13 amino acids. Solely the CDR3 DNA is kept, with 39 bases framed from the first base. Profiling of TCR beta VDJ combinations and CDR3 sequences used genomic DNA as the template. An Illumina HiSeq 2000 was used for TCR repertoire sequencing. On the study's bioinformatics: Repertoires were assessed using TRBV/TRBJ rearrangement plots, CDR3 size and DJ length profiles, and Simpson's diversity index. The most abundant DNA sequence in the deep sequencing data was defined as the immunodominant clone. CDR3 amino acid sequences were checked for sharing between subjects and were compared against published repertoires and the VDJdb database. Using fastp trimming at Q25 and MiXCR clonotype assembly, TCRdb reanalyzed the public sequencing data and kept in-frame beta chains. A single entry per CDR3 protein holds the most common genes and DNA from its merged rows. TCRdb's processing, not the study's, gives the V and J calls here. The sample table holds some 200,000 distinct CDR3 sequences, of which roughly half were seen once. In total, the top ten clones hold 9.7% of the sample.

The sequenced sample consisted of sorted CD4+, CD8+, or CD8+CD57+ T cells (not recorded which) from PBMCs. The chain is made from TRBV19 and TRBJ1-4, with a tentative D gene TRBD1 over 5 matching bases. This receptor was identified in a human donor with aplastic anemia. The encoded CDR3 is CASRGGTNEKLFF. The base sequence is TGTGCCAGTAGGGGGGGAACTAATGAAAAACTGTTTTTT.